This record concerns one T cell receptor (beta chain) sequence. These data come from a study of control samples from healthy donors and cancer patients. Trimming removed 2 bases at V and 2 bases at J, with 10 bases between. The germline V gene encodes CDR1 LNHDA and CDR2 SQIVND (reference sequence). The CDR3 sequence is 15 residues long. Generated by immunoSEQ multiplex PCR, the TCRdb table keeps only in-frame clones and is missing some. The sample has about 80,000 clones; around nine tenths are singletons. This clonotype was obtained from a woman aged 50 to 60 in good health. This rearrangement joins TRBV19 to TRBJ2-1, with a possible D match to TRBD1 (5 bases). Sequencing used blood. The CDR3 DNA reads as TGTGCCAGTAGTATACGCAGGGTAACCTACAATGAGCAGTTCTTC. Translated, it gives CASSIRRVTYNEQFF. Full variable domain (outside the CDR3, taken from reference TRBV19 and TRBJ2-1): DGGITQSPKYLFRKEGQNVTLSCEQNLNHDAMYWYRQDPGQGLRLIYYSQIVNDFQKGDIAEGYSVSREKKESFPLTVTSAQKNPTAFYLCASSIRRVTYNEQFFGPGTRLTVL.